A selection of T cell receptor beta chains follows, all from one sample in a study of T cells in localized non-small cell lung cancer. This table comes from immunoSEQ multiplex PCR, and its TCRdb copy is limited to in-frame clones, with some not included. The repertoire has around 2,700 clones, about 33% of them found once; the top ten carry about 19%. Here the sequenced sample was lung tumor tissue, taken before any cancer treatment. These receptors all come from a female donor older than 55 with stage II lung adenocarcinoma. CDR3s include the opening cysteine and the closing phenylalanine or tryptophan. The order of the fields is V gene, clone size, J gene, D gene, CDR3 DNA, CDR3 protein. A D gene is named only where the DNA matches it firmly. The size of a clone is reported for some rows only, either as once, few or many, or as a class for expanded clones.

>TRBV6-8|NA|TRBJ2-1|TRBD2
TGTGCCAGCAGGCCTTCTAGCGGTGAGCAGTTCTTC
CASRPSSGEQFF
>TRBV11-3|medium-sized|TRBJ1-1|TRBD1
TGTGCCAGCAGCTCAATTCAGGGGGACACTGAAGCTTTCTTT
CASSSIQGDTEAFF
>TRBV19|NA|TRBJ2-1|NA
TGTGCCAGTAGTACCCTCGATGGACCCTCCTACAATGAGCAGTTCTTC
CASSTLDGPSYNEQFF
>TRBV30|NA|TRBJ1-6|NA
TGTGCCTGGAGTGTACGAGATTCACCCCTCCACTTT
CAWSVRDSPLHF
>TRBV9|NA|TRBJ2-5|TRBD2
TGTGCCAGCAGCGGAGGACTAGCGGGGAAAGAGACCCAGTACTTC
CASSGGLAGKETQYF
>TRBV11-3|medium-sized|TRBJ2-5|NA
TGTGCCAGCAGCTTAGGTTATAGGCAGTCCGGAGAGACCCAGTACTTC
CASSLGYRQSGETQYF
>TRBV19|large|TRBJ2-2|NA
TGTGCTACCGGCTGGGGGCGAACCGGGGAGCTGTTTTTT
CATGWGRTGELFF
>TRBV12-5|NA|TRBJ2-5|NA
TGTGCTAGTGCCCGCGGAGGGGGCCCGGAGACCCAGTACTTC
CASARGGGPETQYF
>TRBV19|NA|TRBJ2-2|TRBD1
TGTGCCAGTAGTATGGGACAGGACACCGGGGAGCTGTTTTTT
CASSMGQDTGELFF
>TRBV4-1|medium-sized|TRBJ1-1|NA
TGCGCCAGCAGCCAAGATCTCGCCAGGTCAGATATTACTGAAGCTTTCTTT
CASSQDLARSDITEAFF
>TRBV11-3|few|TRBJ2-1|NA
TGTGCCAGCAGCTCCGGGATCCCCTTATACGATGAGCAGTTCTTC
CASSSGIPLYDEQFF
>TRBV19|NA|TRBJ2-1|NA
TGTGCCAGTACCGGGGGCGGGAGAACGGGAGAGCAGTTCTTC
CASTGGGRTGEQFF
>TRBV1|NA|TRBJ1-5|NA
TGCGCCAGCAGCCAACGGTATCTCCGGGAGAGCAATCAGCCCCAGCATTTT
CASSQRYLRESNQPQHF
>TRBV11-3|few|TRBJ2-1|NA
TGTGCCAGCAGCTTGACCCAGAACAACAATGAGCAGTTCTTC
CASSLTQNNNEQFF
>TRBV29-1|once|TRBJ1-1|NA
TGCAGCGGCGTCGAAAGCCGGGTTACGGGGGAAGCTTTCTTT
CSGVESRVTGEAFF
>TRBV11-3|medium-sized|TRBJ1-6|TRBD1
TGTGCCAGCAGCTCGGACAGGGGGTTATCACCCCTCCACTTT
CASSSDRGLSPLHF
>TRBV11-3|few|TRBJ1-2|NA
TGTGCCAGCAGCCAAGTGGAAACACGTCGGGACGTCGGCTATGGCTACACCTTC
CASSQVETRRDVGYGYTF
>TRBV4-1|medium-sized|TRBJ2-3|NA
TGCGCCAGCAGCCAAGAGCCAGGGAGCACAGATACGCAGTATTTT
CASSQEPGSTDTQYF
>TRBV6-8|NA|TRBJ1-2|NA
TGTGCCAGCAGTGACAGCATCTATGGCTACACCTTC
CASSDSIYGYTF
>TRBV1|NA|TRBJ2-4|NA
TGCGCCAGCAGCCAAGAATATGGCCCTAGGGGAGCGGGACTGAAAAACATTCAGTACTTC
CASSQEYGPRGAGLKNIQYF
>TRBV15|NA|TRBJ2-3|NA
TGTGCCACCAGCAGCCACAGCCAGGGATGGAATACGCAGTATTTT
CATSSHSQGWNTQYF
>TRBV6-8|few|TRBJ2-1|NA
TGTGCCAGCAGTTACGGAGGGGGGAACTACAATGAGCAGTTCTTC
CASSYGGGNYNEQFF
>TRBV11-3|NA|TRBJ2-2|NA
TGTGCCAGCAGCTTGGTCGTCTCCCACGGGGAGCTGTTTTTT
CASSLVVSHGELFF
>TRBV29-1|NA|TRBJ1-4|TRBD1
TGCAGCGTTGAAGCGAACAGGGGGAAAAAACTGTTTTTT
CSVEANRGKKLFF
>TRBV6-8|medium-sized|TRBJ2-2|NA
TGTGCCAGCAGTTTTAGGGGTGAGCAGGCCGGGGAGCTGTTTTTT
CASSFRGEQAGELFF
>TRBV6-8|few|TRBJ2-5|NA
TGTGCCAGCAGGGCCATCAGCGGGCCGGGGGAGACCCAGTACTTC
CASRAISGPGETQYF
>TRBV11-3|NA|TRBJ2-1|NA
TGTGCCAGCAGCTTAGGAATGGCCTACAATGAGCAGTTCTTC
CASSLGMAYNEQFF
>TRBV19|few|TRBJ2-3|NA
TGTGCCAGTAGTCCCCAGTCTAGCTGGGGTACAGATACGCAGTATTTT
CASSPQSSWGTDTQYF
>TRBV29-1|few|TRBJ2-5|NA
TGCAGCGTTGTGGTGGGGGGCCAAGAGACCCAGTACTTC
CSVVVGGQETQYF
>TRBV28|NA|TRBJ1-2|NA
TGTGCCAGCAGCCCGGGGGATTTCTACTATGGCTACACCTTC
CASSPGDFYYGYTF
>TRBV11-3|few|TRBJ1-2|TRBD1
TGTGCCAGCAGCACAGGGGGCCATAGCTATGGCTACACCTTC
CASSTGGHSYGYTF
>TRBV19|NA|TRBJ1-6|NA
TGTGCCAGTAGTATCATGAATTCACCCCTCCACTTT
CASSIMNSPLHF